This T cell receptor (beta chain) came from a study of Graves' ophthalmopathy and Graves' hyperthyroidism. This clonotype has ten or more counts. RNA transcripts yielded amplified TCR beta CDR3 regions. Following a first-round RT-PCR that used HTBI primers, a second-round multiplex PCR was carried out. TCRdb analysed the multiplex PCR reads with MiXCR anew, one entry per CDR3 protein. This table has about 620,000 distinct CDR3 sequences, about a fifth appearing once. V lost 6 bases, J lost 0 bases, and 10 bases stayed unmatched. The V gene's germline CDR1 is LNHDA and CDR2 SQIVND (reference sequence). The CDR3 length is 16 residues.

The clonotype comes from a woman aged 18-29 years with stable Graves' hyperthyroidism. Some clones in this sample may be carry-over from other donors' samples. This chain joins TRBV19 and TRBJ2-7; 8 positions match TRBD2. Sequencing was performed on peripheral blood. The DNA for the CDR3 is TGTGCCAGTAGCGGTAAGCGGGGGAAAAGCTCCTACGAGCAGTACTTC. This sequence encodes CASSGKRGKSSYEQYF.